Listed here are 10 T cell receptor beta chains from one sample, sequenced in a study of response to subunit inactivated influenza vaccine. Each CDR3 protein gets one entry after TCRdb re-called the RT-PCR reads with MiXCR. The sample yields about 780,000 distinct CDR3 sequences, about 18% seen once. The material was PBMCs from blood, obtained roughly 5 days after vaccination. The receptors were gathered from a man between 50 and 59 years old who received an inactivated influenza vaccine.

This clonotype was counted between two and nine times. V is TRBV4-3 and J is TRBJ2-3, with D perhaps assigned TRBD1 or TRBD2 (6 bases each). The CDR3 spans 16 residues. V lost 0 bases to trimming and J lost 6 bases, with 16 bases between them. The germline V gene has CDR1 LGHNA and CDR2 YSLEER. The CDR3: CASSQDRGGPGDTQYF. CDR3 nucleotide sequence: TGCGCCAGCAGCCAAGATCGTGGGGGGCCGGGGGATACGCAGTATTTT.

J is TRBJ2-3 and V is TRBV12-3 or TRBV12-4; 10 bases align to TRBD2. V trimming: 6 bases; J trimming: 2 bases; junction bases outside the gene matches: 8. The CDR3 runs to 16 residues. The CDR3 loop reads CASRAERGGPTDTQYF. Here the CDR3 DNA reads TGTGCCAGCAGAGCAGAGCGGGGGGGCCCCACAGATACGCAGTATTTT.

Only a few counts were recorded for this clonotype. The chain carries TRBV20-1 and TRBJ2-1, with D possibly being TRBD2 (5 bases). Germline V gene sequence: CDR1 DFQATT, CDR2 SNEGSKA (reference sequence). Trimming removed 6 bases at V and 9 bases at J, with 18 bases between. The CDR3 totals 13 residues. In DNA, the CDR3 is TGCAGTGCCATAGCGACTGGCCCCCTTGAGCAGTTCTTC. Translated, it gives CSAIATGPLEQFF.

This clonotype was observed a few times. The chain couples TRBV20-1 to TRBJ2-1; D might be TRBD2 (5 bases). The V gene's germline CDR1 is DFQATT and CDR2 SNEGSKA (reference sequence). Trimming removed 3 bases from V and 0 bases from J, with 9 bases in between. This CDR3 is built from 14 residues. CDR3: CSASGESSYNEQFF. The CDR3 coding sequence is TGCAGTGCTAGCGGGGAAAGCTCCTACAATGAGCAGTTCTTC.

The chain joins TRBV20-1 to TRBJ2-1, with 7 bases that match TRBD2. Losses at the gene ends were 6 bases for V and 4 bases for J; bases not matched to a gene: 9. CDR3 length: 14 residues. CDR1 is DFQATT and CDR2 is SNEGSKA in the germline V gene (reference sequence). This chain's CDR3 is CSAPSSGRYNEQFF. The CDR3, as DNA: TGCAGTGCCCCATCTAGCGGAAGGTACAATGAGCAGTTCTTC.

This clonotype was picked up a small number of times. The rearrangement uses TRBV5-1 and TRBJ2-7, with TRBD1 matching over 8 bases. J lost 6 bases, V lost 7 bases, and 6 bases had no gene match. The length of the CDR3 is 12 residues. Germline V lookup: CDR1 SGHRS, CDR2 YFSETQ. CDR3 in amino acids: CASRETGGEQYF. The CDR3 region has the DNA TGCGCCAGCCGCGAAACAGGGGGCGAGCAGTACTTC.

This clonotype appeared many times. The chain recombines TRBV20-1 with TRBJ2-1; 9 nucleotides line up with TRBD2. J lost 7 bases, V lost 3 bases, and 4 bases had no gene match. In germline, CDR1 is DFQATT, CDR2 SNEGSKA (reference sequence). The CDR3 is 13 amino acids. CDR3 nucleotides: TGCAGTGCTAGCCCGGGACTAGCAAATGAGCAGTTCTTC. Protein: CSASPGLANEQFF.

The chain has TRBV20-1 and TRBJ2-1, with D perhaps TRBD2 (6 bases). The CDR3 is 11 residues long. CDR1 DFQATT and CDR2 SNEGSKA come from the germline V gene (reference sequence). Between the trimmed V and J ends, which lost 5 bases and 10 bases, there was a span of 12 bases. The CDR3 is CSAGGTGEQFF. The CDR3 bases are TGCAGTGCTGGGGGGACGGGCGAGCAGTTCTTC.

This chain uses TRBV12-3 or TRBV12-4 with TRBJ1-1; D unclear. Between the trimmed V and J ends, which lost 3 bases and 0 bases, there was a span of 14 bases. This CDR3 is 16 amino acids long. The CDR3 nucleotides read TGTGCCAGCAGTTTGGGCGGGGATGGGGTGAACACTGAAGCTTTCTTT. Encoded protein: CASSLGGDGVNTEAFF.

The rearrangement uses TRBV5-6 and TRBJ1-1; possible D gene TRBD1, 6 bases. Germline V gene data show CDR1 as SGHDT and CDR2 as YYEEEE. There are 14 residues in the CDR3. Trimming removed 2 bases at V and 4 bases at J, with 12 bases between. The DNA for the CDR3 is TGTGCCAGCAGCTTTTGGGGGGCAGGCACTGAAGCTTTCTTT. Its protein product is CASSFWGAGTEAFF. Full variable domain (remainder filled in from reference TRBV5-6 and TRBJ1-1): DAGVTQSPTHLIKTRGQQVTLRCSPKSGHDTVSWYQQALGQGPQFIFQYYEEEERQRGNFPDRFSGHQFPNYSSELNVNALLLGDSALYLCASSFWGAGTEAFFGQGTRLTVV.